This TCR beta chain comes out of a study of blood T cell repertoires in COVID-19. Per the original data handling: Counts of nucleated cells, estimated from reference gene primer amplification, were obtained. The protocol was immunoSEQ multiplex PCR, while the TCRdb copy is restricted to in-frame clones and leaves out a portion. From that table come the V and J calls and clone size; the DNA was used to work out D and trimming. The sample has about 140,000 clones; around four fifths are singletons. Sequencing input: peripheral blood. The receptor was isolated from a human donor in a cohort sampled during active COVID-19.

The CDR3 DNA sequence: TGTGCCAGCAGCCTATATCCGGGTAGCGGGAGTGTAGTAACAGATACGCAGTATTTT. This sequence encodes CASSLYPGSGSVVTDTQYF. The chain carries TRBV7-3 and TRBJ2-3, with 9 positions matching TRBD2. The V segment lost 5 bases and the J segment 3 bases; nucleotides outside the gene matches: 18. Germline-derived CDR1 and CDR2 are SGHTA and FQGTGA. The CDR3 covers 19 residues.